The 6 T cell receptor beta chains below were found in one sample sequenced in a study of T cell responses to AZD1222 COVID-19 vaccine. TCRdb's table, derived via immunoSEQ multiplex PCR, lists solely in-frame clones and lacks some. The data contain 150,000 to 180,000 clones, 75% to 95% of them singletons. The sample in question was peripheral blood, obtained on day 0 of AZD1222 vaccination. The receptors come from an adult in good health.

V gene TRBV5-4 combines with J gene TRBJ2-7; 8 bases are a match to TRBD2. The CDR3 is 15 residues long. V dropped 1 base and J dropped 0; count of bases not matched to a gene: 3. The germline V gene encodes CDR1 SGHNT and CDR2 YYREEE (reference sequence). The CDR3 sequence: CASSLWSGGSYEQYF. DNA of the CDR3: TGTGCCAGCAGCTTGTGGAGCGGGGGCTCCTACGAGCAGTACTTC.

The chain combines TRBV4-1 with TRBJ1-1, with D maybe TRBD1 (5 bases). The germline gives CDR1 MGHRA, CDR2 YSYEKL. Trimming cost V 1 base and J 0 bases, with 9 bases left between them. CDR3 length: 15 residues. As DNA, the CDR3 is TGCGCCAGCAGCCAAGGTCGGGGGATGAACACTGAAGCTTTCTTT. Amino acids: CASSQGRGMNTEAFF.

The chain joins TRBV6-2 or TRBV6-3 to TRBJ1-3, with D maybe TRBD1 (6 bases). V was shortened by 2 bases and J by 2 bases, with 13 bases between the two germline ends. Germline V gene sequence: CDR1 MNHEY, CDR2 SVGEGT. CDR3 length: 16 residues. In DNA, the CDR3 is TGTGCCAGCAGTTACCTTGGGACAAGAACTGGAAACACCATATATTTT. Residues: CASSYLGTRTGNTIYF.

The chain recombines TRBV7-2 with TRBJ2-1, with 15 nucleotides matching TRBD2. Germline V gene sequence: CDR1 SGHTA, CDR2 FQGNSA. V was clipped by 4 bases and J by 0 bases; unmatched bases: 7. This CDR3 comprises 19 residues. CDR3 loop: CASSSKGLAGGNSYNEQFF. The CDR3 DNA is TGTGCCAGCAGCTCAAAGGGACTAGCGGGAGGAAACTCCTACAATGAGCAGTTCTTC.

DNA for the CDR3: TGTGCCTGGGATCAGGGGGCGAGGAAAGCGGGCTACACCTTC. Encoded protein: CAWDQGARKAGYTF. The V call is TRBV30, the J call TRBJ1-2; TRBD1 aligns across 8 bases. CDR3 length: 14 residues. Germline V lookup: CDR1 GTSNPN, CDR2 SVGIG (reference sequence). Trimming at V came to 5 bases and at J to 8 bases, leaving 13 bases not matched to a gene.

The chain employs TRBV7-2 and TRBJ2-7; 8 positions match TRBD1. Germline lookup yields CDR1 SGHTA and CDR2 FQGNSA. This CDR3 comprises 16 residues. V lost 2 bases, J lost 2 bases, and 8 bases stayed unmatched. This CDR3 reads CASSLTSRQGPYEQYF. The CDR3 DNA is TGTGCCAGCAGCTTAACATCGCGACAGGGGCCCTACGAGCAGTACTTC.